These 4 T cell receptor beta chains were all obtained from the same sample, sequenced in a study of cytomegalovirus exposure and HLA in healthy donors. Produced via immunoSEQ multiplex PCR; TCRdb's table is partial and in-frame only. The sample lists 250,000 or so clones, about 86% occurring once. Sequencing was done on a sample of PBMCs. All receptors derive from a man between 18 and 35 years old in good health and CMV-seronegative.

CDR3 bases: TGTGCCATAGCGCCATCGCCCTACGAGCAGTACTTC. Encoded protein: CAIAPSPYEQYF. The chain is built from TRBV10-3 and TRBJ2-7; D remains ambiguous. Germline-derived CDR1 and CDR2 are ENHRY and SYGVKD. The CDR3 consists of 12 residues. Trimming pared 9 bases from V and 2 bases from J, leaving 11 bases between.

The DNA for the CDR3 is TGTGCCAGCAGTATGAGCCAGGGTGGGCAGGGGACCCAGTACTTC. Translated, it gives CASSMSQGGQGTQYF. V and J are TRBV2 and TRBJ2-5, with D tentatively TRBD1 (5 bases). There are 15 residues in the CDR3. Germline CDR1 SNHLY, CDR2 FYNNEI. With 5 bases removed from V and 7 bases from J, the gap between germline ends came to 20 bases.

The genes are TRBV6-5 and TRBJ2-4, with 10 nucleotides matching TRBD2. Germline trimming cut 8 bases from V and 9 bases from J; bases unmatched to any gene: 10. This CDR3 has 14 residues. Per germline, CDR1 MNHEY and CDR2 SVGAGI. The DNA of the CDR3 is TGTGCCAGCCCTTACCTCAGCGGGGGGGGCATTCAGTACTTC. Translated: CASPYLSGGGIQYF.

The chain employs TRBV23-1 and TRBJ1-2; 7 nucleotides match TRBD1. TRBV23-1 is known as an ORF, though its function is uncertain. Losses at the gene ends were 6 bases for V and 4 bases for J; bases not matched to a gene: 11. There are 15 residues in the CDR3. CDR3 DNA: TGCGCCAGCAGAAACGGGACAGTTGGAACCTATGGCTACACCTTC. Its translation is CASRNGTVGTYGYTF.